The source of this TCR beta chain is a study of blood T cell repertoires in COVID-19. Overall study: PBMCs, B-cell-depleted T cells, or T cells were the source of the cDNA or gDNA that made up the material.

Original data processing: Amplified reference gene primers provided the basis for estimating nucleated cell counts. The table came from immunoSEQ multiplex PCR; TCRdb's copy has only in-frame clones and leaves some out. The D gene and trimming were derived from the DNA, and the V and J assignments and clone size from that table. The sample lists 170,000 or so clones; around 87% were seen once. The source material was peripheral blood. The clonotype originates from a woman aged 18-29 years who had recovered from COVID-19.

The DNA for the CDR3 is TGTGCCAGCAGCGTAGTAGGCGGGAGCACAGATACGCAGTATTTT. Encoded protein: CASSVVGGSTDTQYF. V and J are TRBV9 and TRBJ2-3, with a weak D call TRBD2 (5 bases). Germline-derived CDR1 and CDR2 are SGDLS and YYNGEE. V lost 0 bases, J lost 0 bases, and 8 bases lay in between. The CDR3 spans 15 residues.